This TCR beta chain derives from a study of cytotoxic CD8 clonotypes in ibrutinib-treated CLL. Sequencing used immunoSEQ multiplex PCR; TCRdb keeps in-frame clones, though not all of them. The data show hundreds of thousands of clones, roughly 70% seen once. This clone was counted a few times. The junction departs from germline at one end; a sequencing error may be responsible. This TCR was sampled from a human donor with chronic lymphocytic leukemia. Here the sequenced sample was PBMCs, taken after 24 months of ibrutinib treatment.

The CDR3: CASNERTTFGEQYF. For the CDR3, the DNA is TGTGCCAGCAATGAAAGGACTACGTTTGGCGAGCAGTACTTC. The chain is built from TRBV2 and TRBJ2-7, with D possibly matching TRBD2 (6 bases). The length of the CDR3 is 14 residues. The germline V gene encodes CDR1 SNHLY and CDR2 FYNNEI.